This T cell receptor (beta chain) was recorded in a study of control samples from healthy donors and cancer patients. Generated by immunoSEQ multiplex PCR, the TCRdb table keeps only in-frame clones and is missing some. Of under 200,000 clones detected, roughly 94% appear once; the ten largest clones hold approximately 14%. This sequence was found in a man between 60 and 75 years old with colorectal cancer. Input material: PBMCs.

CDR3 residues: CASSKGWRDGDFCGNTIYF. Here the CDR3 DNA reads TGTGCCAGCAGCAAGGGTTGGAGGGATGGAGATTTTTGCGGAAACACCATATATTTT. The gene calls are TRBV21-1 and TRBJ1-3. TRBV21-1 is described as a pseudogene. The CDR3 covers 19 residues.